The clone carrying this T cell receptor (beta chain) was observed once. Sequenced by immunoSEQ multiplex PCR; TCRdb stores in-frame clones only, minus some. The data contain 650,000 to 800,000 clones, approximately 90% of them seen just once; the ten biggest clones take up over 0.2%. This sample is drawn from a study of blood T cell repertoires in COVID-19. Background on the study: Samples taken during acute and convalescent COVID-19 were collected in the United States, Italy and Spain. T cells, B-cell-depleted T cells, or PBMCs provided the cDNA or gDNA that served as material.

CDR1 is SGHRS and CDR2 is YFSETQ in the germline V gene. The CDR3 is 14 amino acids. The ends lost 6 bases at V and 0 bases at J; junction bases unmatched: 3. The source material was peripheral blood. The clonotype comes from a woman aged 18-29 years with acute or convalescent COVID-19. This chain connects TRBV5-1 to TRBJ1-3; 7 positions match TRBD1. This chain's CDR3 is CASKPGGSGNTIYF. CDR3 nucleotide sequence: TGCGCCAGCAAGCCAGGGGGCTCTGGAAACACCATATATTTT.